These 14 T cell receptor beta chains were sequenced from one sample in a study of cytomegalovirus exposure and HLA in healthy donors. PCR primers comprised 60 Vbeta and 13 Jbeta primers. Produced via immunoSEQ multiplex PCR; TCRdb's table is partial and in-frame only. This repertoire shows fewer than 100,000 clones, around 80% found once; its top ten account for 4.4%. What was sequenced was PBMCs. The source of these receptors is a male donor in good health and CMV-seropositive.

This chain joins TRBV30 and TRBJ1-1; D possibly corresponds to TRBD1 (6 bases). V shed 3 bases and J shed 11 bases, with 16 bases lying between them. CDR1 and CDR2 (germline): GTSNPN, SVGIG (reference sequence). The CDR3 length is 12 residues. This CDR3 is CAWRQLGGAAFF. CDR3 bases: TGTGCCTGGAGGCAACTCGGGGGGGCGGCTTTCTTT.

Comments on this clone: One end of the junction does not line up with germline, which may come from a read error. The chain uses TRBV7-9 and TRBJ2-7; TRBD1 agrees at 8 bases. Per germline, CDR1 SEHNR and CDR2 FQNEAQ (reference sequence). The CDR3 has 12 residues. CDR3 sequence reads: CSSRRTGPEQYF. The CDR3 DNA sequence: TGTTCCAGCAGGCGGACAGGGCCCGAGCAGTACTTC.

The chain has TRBV19 and TRBJ1-2; D may be TRBD1 (5 bases). Trimming shortened V by 2 bases and J by 3 bases, and 13 bases separated the two germline ends. Germline CDR1 and CDR2: LNHDA and SQIVND (reference sequence). The CDR3 loop spans 15 amino acids. In DNA form, the CDR3 reads TGTGCCAGTAGTATAAGGACGGACACCCACTATGGCTACACCTTC. This sequence encodes CASSIRTDTHYGYTF.

V and J are TRBV27 and TRBJ2-7; D is perhaps TRBD1 (6 bases). The length of the CDR3 is 15 residues. V lost 5 bases and J lost 1, with 15 bases in between. CDR1 is MNHEY and CDR2 is SMNVEV in the germline V gene (reference sequence). The CDR3 DNA follows: TGTGCCAGCAGTACGCAGGGGATGGGATCCTACGAGCAGTACTTC. This codes for CASSTQGMGSYEQYF.

This chain joins TRBV10-2 and TRBJ2-5; 11 bases align to TRBD2. This CDR3 is 15 amino acids long. From germline, CDR1 is WSHSY and CDR2 SAAADI. Trimming at V came to 5 bases and at J to 5 bases, leaving 7 bases not matched to a gene. CDR3 DNA sequence: TGCGCCAGCAGTAAGGGACTAGCGGAGGGGGAGACCCAGTACTTC. Its translation: CASSKGLAEGETQYF.

The chain employs TRBV7-6 and TRBJ1-6; D remains unclear. In germline, CDR1 is SGHVS, CDR2 FNYEAQ. The CDR3 totals 16 residues. V was pared by 1 base and J by 0 bases, with 7 bases between. In nucleotides, the CDR3 is TGTGCCAGCAGCTTAGAACAGAGCTCCTATAATTCACCCCTCCACTTT. The encoded protein is CASSLEQSSYNSPLHF. The full variable domain, its missing parts supplied by reference TRBV7-6 and TRBJ1-6, is GAGVSQSPRYKVTKRGQDVALRCDPISGHVSLYWYRQALGQGPEFLTYFNYEAQQDKSGLPNDRFSAERPEGSISTLTIQRTEQRDSAMYRCASSLEQSSYNSPLHFGNGTRLTVT.

This clone occurred a few times. This chain connects TRBV18 to TRBJ1-3; D remains unclear. The CDR3 spans 17 residues. Germline V gives CDR1 KGHSH, CDR2 LQKENI. V gave up 3 bases and J gave up 4 bases, with 19 bases separating them. As DNA, the CDR3 is TGTGCCAGCTCACCGGTCCAGCTACCCCAGCGAGGAAACACCATATATTTT. Protein: CASSPVQLPQRGNTIYF.

This clone was counted a few times. The V call is TRBV6-6, the J call TRBJ2-7; unclear D gene. V was trimmed by 2 bases and J by 3 bases, leaving 2 bases between them. The CDR3 extends over 11 amino acids. CDR1 and CDR2 from the germline V gene are MNHNY and SVGAGI (reference sequence). The CDR3 coding sequence is TGTGCCAGCAGTTACCTCTACGAGCAGTACTTC. It yields the protein CASSYLYEQYF.

The chain links TRBV9 to TRBJ2-2, with TRBD2 matching 7 bases. Germline CDR1 is SGDLS and CDR2 is YYNGEE. J was trimmed by 2 bases and V by 0 bases; bases with no gene match: 7. The CDR3 has 17 residues. The CDR3 is CASSVAPSGENTGELFF. The CDR3 region has the DNA TGTGCCAGCAGCGTAGCTCCTAGCGGAGAAAACACCGGGGAGCTGTTTTTT.

The J gene is TRBJ1-5, the V gene TRBV15; D may be TRBD1 (6 bases). This CDR3 is built from 15 residues. V lost 3 bases and J 6 bases, leaving 15 bases between the germline ends. Germline CDR1 is LNHNV and CDR2 is YYDKDF (reference sequence). CDR3 in amino acids: CATSREHRASQPQHF. The CDR3 bases are TGTGCCACCAGCAGGGAACACAGGGCCAGTCAGCCCCAGCATTTT.

The chain has TRBV19 and TRBJ1-2, with D possibly matching TRBD1 (6 bases). V lost 7 bases to trimming and J lost 8 bases, with 17 bases between them. From germline, CDR1 is LNHDA and CDR2 SQIVND (reference sequence). The CDR3 runs to 13 residues. CDR3 DNA sequence: TGTGCCAGTAACTTGCAGGGGTCGGTAGGCTACACCTTC. Its translation is CASNLQGSVGYTF.

This chain uses TRBV5-1 with TRBJ2-3; 7 bases align to TRBD2. V shed 1 base, J shed 4 bases, and the junction held 15 bases outside the gene matches. This CDR3 has 18 amino acids. CDR1 and CDR2 (germline): SGHRS, YFSETQ. CDR3 DNA: TGCGCCAGCAGCTTGTCGTCGGAGGCGGGAGTGGGAGCAGATACGCAGTATTTT. Translating gives CASSLSSEAGVGADTQYF.

The chain carries TRBV29-1 and TRBJ1-1, with TRBD1 matching 7 bases. The germline CDR1 and CDR2 sequences are SQVTM and ANQGSEA. This CDR3 has 10 amino acids. The CDR3 protein is CSGQDTEAFF. The CDR3 DNA follows: TGCAGTGGACAGGACACTGAAGCTTTCTTT.

The rearrangement uses TRBV7-2 and TRBJ2-7; perhaps TRBD2 as D (7 bases). The CDR3 is 12 residues long. Germline CDR1 and CDR2: SGHTA and FQGNSA. Trimming removed 2 bases from V and 6 bases from J, with 8 bases in between. The CDR3 spells CASSLRGGEQYF. CDR3 coding DNA: TGTGCCAGCAGCTTAAGGGGGGGCGAGCAGTACTTC.